This T cell receptor (beta chain) was captured by sequencing in a study of T cell responses to AZD1222 COVID-19 vaccine. General observations from the study: Vaccination with two AZD1222 doses was followed by a rise in Spike-specific TCR breadth and depth.

Germline CDR1 is GTSNPN and CDR2 is SVGIG (reference sequence). The CDR3 covers 13 residues. V lost 3 bases and J lost 8; bases outside the gene matches: 9. The protocol was immunoSEQ multiplex PCR, while the TCRdb copy is restricted to in-frame clones and leaves out a portion. The table has under 150,000 clones, about 88% seen once. On this clone itself: Its antigen is unknown.

V gene TRBV30 combines with J gene TRBJ1-1; TRBD1 agrees at 7 bases. The receptor was derived from an adult in good health. Material: peripheral blood, obtained on day 0 of MenACWY control vaccination. The CDR3 loop is CAWRHDRVTEAFF. The CDR3 coding sequence is TGTGCCTGGAGACATGACAGGGTTACGGAAGCTTTCTTT. The full variable domain, in which reference TRBV30 and TRBJ1-1 provide the parts outside the CDR3, is SQTIHQWPATLVQPVGSPLSLECTVEGTSNPNLYWYRQAAGRGLQLLFYSVGIGQISSEVPQNLSASRPQDRQFILSSKKLLLSDSGFYLCAWRHDRVTEAFFGQGTRLTVV.